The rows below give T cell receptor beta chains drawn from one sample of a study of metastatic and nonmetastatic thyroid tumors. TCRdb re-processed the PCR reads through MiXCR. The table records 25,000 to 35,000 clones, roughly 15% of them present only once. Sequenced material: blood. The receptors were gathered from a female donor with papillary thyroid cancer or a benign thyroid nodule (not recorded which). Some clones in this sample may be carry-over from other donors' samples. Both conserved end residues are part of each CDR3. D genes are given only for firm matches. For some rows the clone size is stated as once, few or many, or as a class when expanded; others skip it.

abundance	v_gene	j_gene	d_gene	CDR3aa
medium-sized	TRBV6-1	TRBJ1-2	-	CASSWGSTTGYTF
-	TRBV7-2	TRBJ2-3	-	CASSPLVIPDTQYF
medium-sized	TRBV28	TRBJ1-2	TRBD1	CASNTGQGNYGYTF
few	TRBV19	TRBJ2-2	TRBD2	CASSGGADTGELFF
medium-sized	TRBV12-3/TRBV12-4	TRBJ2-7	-	CASSPWAWREQYF
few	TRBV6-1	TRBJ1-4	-	CARSEWDGRKKLFF
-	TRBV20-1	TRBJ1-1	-	CSARDAPVHMNTEAFF
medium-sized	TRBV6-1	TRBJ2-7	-	CARAANGRLAYEQYF
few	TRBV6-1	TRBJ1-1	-	CASSETLEGVRTEAFF
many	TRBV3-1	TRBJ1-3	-	CASSPRPGGIGNTIYF
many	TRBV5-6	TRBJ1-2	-	CASILRGDYGYTF
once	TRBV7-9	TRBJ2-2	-	CASSLRMNTGELFF
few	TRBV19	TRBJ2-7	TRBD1	CASSIGTGGYDEQYF
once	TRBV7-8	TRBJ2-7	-	CATSLARGQAEQYF
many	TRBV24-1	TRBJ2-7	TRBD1	CATSDSSLGQTSYEQYF
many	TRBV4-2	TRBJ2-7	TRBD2	CASSQNPGGSAYEQYF
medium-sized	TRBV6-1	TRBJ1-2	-	CASSWEGPNYGYTF
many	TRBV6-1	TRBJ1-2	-	CASSAAGTFYGYTF
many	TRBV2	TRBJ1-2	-	CASREGSQANYGYTF
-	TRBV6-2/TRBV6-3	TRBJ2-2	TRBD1	CASSSRTQGAGAPPIRELFF
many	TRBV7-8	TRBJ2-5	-	CASSFGLQETQYF
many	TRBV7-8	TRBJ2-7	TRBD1	CASSLAVDRTYEQYF
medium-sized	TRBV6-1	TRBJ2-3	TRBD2	CASSSGVAGVSDTQYF
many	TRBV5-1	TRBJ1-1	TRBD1	CASSLTDRGVTEAFF
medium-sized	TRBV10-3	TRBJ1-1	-	CAISEMSGGNTEAFF
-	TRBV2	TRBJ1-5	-	CASRGRGNLNQPQHF
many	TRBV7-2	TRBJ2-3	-	CASSSTTSTDTQYF
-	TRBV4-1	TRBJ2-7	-	CASSQDVTGRDEQYF
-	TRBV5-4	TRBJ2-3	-	CASSFLATSTDTQYF
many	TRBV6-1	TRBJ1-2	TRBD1	CASRDRDRHFYGYTF
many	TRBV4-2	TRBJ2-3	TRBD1	CASSRGFQDRRGTDTQYF
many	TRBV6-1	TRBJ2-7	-	CASSRDGPSGYEQYF
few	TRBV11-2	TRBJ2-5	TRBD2	CASSFRLAGGATPAETQYF
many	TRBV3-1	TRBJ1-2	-	CASSRQEERGRGYTF
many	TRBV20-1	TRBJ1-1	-	CSANSGTEYVGTEAFF
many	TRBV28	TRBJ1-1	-	CASSVTWEWSTEAFF
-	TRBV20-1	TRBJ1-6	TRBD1	CSAPESGGSPLHF
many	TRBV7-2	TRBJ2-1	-	CASSLGRDARQFF
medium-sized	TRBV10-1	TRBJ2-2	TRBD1	CASGTGGNTGELFF
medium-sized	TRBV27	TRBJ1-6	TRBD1	CASSLTGGISPLHF
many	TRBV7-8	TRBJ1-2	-	CASSLARVGRSYGYTF
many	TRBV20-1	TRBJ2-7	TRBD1	CSARTGGYEQYF
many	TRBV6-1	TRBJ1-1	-	CASSSVRQNTEAFF
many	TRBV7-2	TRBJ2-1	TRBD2	CASSLLGTRIGEQFF
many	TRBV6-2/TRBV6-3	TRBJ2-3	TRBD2	CASSYTLPTPAGVTDTQYF
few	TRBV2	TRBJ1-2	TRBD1	CASSASRTGQTGYTF
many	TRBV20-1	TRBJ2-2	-	CSARVPSVYTGELFF
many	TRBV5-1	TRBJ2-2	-	CASSYRDKNTGELFF
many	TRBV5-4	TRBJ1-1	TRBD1	CASSLQGRPRTF
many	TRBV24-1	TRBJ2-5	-	CATGGAFQETQYF
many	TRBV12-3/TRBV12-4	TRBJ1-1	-	CASSRGPTEAFF
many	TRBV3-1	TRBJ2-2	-	CASRSYRELFF
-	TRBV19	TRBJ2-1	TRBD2	CASSIEGLAVNEQFF
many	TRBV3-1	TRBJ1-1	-	CASSQDSRGRGAFF
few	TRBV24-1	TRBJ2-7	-	CATSDLPPPGDSYEQYF
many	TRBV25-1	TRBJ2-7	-	CASTSGFSVYEQYF
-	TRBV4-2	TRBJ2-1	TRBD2	CASSQDRGAGGIYEQFF
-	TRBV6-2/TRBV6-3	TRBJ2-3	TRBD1	CASSYPDRGSTDTQYF
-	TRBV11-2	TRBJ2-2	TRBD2	CASSLGSGLAGTGELFF